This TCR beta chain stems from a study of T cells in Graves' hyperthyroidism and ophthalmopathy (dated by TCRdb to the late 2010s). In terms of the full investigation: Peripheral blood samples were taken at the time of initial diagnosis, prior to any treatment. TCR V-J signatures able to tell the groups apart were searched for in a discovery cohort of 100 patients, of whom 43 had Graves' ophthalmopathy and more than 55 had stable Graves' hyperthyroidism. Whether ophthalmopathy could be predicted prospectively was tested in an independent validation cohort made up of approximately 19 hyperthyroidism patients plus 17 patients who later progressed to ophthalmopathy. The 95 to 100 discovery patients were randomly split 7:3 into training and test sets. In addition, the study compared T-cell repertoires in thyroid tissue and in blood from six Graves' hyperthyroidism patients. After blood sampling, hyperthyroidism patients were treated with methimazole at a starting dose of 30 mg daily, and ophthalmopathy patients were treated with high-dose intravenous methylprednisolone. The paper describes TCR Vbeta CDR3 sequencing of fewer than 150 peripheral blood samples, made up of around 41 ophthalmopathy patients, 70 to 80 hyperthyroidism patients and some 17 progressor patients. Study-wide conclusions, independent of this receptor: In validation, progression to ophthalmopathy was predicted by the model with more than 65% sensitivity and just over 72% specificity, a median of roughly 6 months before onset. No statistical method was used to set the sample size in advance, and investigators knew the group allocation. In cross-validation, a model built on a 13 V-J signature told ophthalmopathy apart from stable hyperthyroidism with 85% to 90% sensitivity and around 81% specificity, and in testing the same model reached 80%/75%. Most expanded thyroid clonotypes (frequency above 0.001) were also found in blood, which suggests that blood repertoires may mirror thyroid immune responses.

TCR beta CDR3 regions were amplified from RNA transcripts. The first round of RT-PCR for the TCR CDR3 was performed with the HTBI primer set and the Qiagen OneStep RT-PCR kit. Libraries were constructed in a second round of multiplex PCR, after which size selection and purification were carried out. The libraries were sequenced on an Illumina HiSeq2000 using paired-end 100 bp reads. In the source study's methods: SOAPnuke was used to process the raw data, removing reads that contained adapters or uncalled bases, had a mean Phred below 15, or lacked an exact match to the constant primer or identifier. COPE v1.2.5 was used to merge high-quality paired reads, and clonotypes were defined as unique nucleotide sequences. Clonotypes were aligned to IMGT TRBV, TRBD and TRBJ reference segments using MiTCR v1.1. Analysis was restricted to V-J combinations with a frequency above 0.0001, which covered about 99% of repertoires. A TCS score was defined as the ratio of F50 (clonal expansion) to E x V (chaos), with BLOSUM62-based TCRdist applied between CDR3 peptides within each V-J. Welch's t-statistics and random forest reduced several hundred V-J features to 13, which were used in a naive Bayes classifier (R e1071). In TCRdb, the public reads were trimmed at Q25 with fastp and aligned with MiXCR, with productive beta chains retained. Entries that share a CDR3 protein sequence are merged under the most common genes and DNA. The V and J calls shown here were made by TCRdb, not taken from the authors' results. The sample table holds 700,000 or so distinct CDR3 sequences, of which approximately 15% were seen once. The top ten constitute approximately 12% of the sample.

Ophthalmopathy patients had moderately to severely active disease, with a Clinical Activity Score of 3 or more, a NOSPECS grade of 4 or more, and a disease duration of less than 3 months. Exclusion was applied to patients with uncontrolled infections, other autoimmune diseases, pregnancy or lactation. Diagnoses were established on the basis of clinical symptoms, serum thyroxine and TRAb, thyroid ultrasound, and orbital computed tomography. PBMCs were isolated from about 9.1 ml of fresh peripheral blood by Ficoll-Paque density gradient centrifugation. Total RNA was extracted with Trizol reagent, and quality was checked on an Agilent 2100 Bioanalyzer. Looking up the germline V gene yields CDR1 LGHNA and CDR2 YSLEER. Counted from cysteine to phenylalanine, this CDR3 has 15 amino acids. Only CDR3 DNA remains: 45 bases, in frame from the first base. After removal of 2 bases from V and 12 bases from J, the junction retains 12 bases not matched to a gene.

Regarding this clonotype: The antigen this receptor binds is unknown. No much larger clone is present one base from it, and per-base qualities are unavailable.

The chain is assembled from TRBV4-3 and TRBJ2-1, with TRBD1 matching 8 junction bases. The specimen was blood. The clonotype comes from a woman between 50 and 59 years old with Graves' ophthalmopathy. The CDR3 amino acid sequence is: CASSQPGTGDPRQFF. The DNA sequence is TGCGCCAGCAGCCAACCCGGGACAGGCGACCCTCGGCAGTTCTTC.